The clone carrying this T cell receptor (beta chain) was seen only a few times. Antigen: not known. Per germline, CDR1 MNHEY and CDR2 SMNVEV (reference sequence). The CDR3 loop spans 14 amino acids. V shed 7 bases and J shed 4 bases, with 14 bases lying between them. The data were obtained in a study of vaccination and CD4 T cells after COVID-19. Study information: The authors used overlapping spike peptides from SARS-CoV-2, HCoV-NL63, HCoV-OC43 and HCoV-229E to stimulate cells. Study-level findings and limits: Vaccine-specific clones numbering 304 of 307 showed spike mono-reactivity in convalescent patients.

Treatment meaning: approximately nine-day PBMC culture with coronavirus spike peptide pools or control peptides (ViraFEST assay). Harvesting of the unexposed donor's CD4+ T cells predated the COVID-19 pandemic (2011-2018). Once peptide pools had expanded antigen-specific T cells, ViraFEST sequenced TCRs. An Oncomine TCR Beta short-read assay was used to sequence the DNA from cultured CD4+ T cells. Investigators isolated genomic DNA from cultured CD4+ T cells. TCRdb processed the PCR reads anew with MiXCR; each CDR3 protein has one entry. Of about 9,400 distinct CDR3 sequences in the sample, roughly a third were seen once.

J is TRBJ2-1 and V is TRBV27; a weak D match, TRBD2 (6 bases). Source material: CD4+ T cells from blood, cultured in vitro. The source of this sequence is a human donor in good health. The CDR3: CASKGAGYYNEQFF. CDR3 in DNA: TGTGCCAGCAAGGGAGCGGGCTATTACAATGAGCAGTTCTTC.